These 26 T cell receptor beta chains originate from one sample sequenced in a study of identical twins' blood T cells. TCRdb analysed the 5' RACE reads with MiXCR anew, one entry per CDR3 protein. Among 300,000 to 400,000 distinct CDR3 sequences listed, 25% to 35% were seen once. The sample comprised PBMCs. The receptors come from a woman aged 18 to 55 in good health.

This clonotype was picked up one time. The chain joins TRBV6-6 to TRBJ1-1, with unresolved D. This CDR3 has 12 amino acids. Germline-derived CDR1 and CDR2 are MNHNY and SVGAGI (reference sequence). Trimming shortened V by 4 bases and J by 7 bases, and 10 bases separated the two germline ends. DNA of the CDR3: TGTGCCAGCAGTTCTCTCCCGGTTGAAGCTTTCTTT. This codes for CASSSLPVEAFF.

The V and J genes are TRBV29-1 and TRBJ1-1; possible D gene TRBD1, 6 bases. The length of the CDR3 is 15 residues. Germline lookup yields CDR1 SQVTM and CDR2 ANQGSEA. V shed 4 bases and J shed 3 bases, with 18 bases lying between them. CDR3 DNA: TGCAGCGTTGTGGGGGGCTTCTCCTCCTACACTGAAGCTTTCTTT. It encodes CSVVGGFSSYTEAFF.

This clonotype was detected ten times or more. The chain employs TRBV20-1 and TRBJ1-5; perhaps TRBD1 as D (5 bases). This CDR3 is 14 amino acids long. The V end lost 5 bases, the J end lost 7 bases, and 18 bases lay between the germline ends. The germline V gene encodes CDR1 DFQATT and CDR2 SNEGSKA (reference sequence). The CDR3, as DNA: TGCAGTGCTCCTTCCGAGGGGTTAAGGCAGCCCCAGCATTTT. Its translation is CSAPSEGLRQPQHF.

In regard to this clonotype: Likely a read error: the CDR3 ends without its conserved phenylalanine or tryptophan. Because the CDR3's place on the DNA is in doubt, the DNA is left out and the CDR3 is given as listed by TCRdb. The rearrangement joins TRBV2 to TRBJ1-1; TRBD1, the table's D call, was not compared with the DNA. Termini included, the CDR3 measures 11 amino acids. In germline, CDR1 is SNHLY, CDR2 FYNNEI. This CDR3 is CASLGTGPSLL.

Of note for this clonotype: One junction end disagrees with the germline gene, perhaps due to a read error. The gene calls are TRBV14 and TRBJ2-2; possibly TRBD2 for D (5 bases). From germline, CDR1 is SGHDN and CDR2 FVKESK. CDR3 length equals 13 residues. CDR3 nucleotide sequence: TGTGCCAGCAGCCAAGTTTTTACCGGGGTGCTGTTTTTT. Translating gives CASSQVFTGVLFF.

This clonotype has just a few counts. The chain has TRBV11-2 and TRBJ1-1; 7 nucleotides align to TRBD1. Germline trimming cut 5 bases from V and 5 bases from J; bases unmatched to any gene: 8. CDR3 size: 14 residues. Per the germline V gene, CDR1 is SGHAT and CDR2 is FQNNGV. CDR3 sequence: CASSADRVGTEAFF. The CDR3 DNA reads TGTGCCAGCAGCGCAGACAGGGTTGGGACTGAAGCTTTCTTT.

The chain has TRBV2 and TRBJ1-2; no reliable D call. V dropped 9 bases and J dropped 7 bases, with 15 bases sitting between them. The CDR3 is 12 amino acids. Looked up from germline, CDR1 is SNHLY and CDR2 is FYNNEI. The CDR3 DNA is TGTGCCAGGATGGACCTGGCTGTTGGCTACACCTTC. Residues: CARMDLAVGYTF.

V and J are TRBV5-1 and TRBJ2-5; no firm D call. V was shortened by 0 bases and J by 1 base, with 10 bases between the two germline ends. The CDR3 loop spans 15 amino acids. Germline V gene data show CDR1 as SGHRS and CDR2 as YFSETQ. The CDR3 spells CASSLAGTIQETQYF. The CDR3 region has the DNA TGCGCCAGCAGCTTGGCCGGAACTATCCAAGAGACCCAGTACTTC. Drawing the rest from reference TRBV5-1 and TRBJ2-5, the complete variable domain is KAGVTQTPRYLIKTRGQQVTLSCSPISGHRSVSWYQQTPGQGLQFLFEYFSETQRNKGNFPGRFSGRQFSNSRSEMNVSTLELGDSALYLCASSLAGTIQETQYFGPGTRLLVL.

The chain is built from TRBV29-1 and TRBJ1-1; D perhaps matches TRBD1 (5 bases). Germline CDR1 and CDR2: SQVTM and ANQGSEA. CDR3 size: 9 residues. The CDR3 is CAGGETAFF. DNA for the CDR3: TGCGCCGGAGGGGAGACGGCTTTCTTT. Drawing the rest from reference TRBV29-1 and TRBJ1-1, the complete variable domain is SAVISQKPSRDICQRGTSLTIQCQVDSQVTMMFWYRQQPGQSLTLIATANQGSEATYESGFVIDKFPISRPNLTFSTLTVSNMSPEDSSIYLCAGGETAFFGQGTRLTVV.

V and J are TRBV29-1 and TRBJ1-1; unclear D gene. The CDR3 loop spans 11 amino acids. Germline loops: CDR1 SQVTM, CDR2 ANQGSEA. V dropped 6 bases and J dropped 0 bases, with 5 bases sitting between them. The DNA of the CDR3 is TGCAGCGTGGCGCTGAACACTGAAGCTTTCTTT. Its translation: CSVALNTEAFF.

The rearrangement uses TRBV5-1 and TRBJ1-1; D remains unclear. Germline CDR1 and CDR2: SGHRS and YFSETQ. The CDR3 covers 17 residues. Trimming removed 1 base from V and 2 bases from J, with 18 bases in between. DNA for the CDR3: TGCGCCAGCAGCTTGCAGGCAGGTCTGTTGAGAAACACTGAAGCTTTCTTT. This codes for CASSLQAGLLRNTEAFF.

In its sample, this clonotype was seen once. One end of the junction is discordant with germline, which a read error may explain. The V gene is TRBV20-1, the J gene TRBJ2-5; D perhaps matches TRBD2 (5 bases). Per germline, CDR1 DFQATT and CDR2 SNEGSKA (reference sequence). This CDR3 is 11 amino acids long. CDR3 sequence (DNA): TGCAGTGTTAAGGTCGGGGAGACCCGGTACTTC. This codes for CSVKVGETRYF.

V and J are TRBV18 and TRBJ2-7; D is perhaps TRBD1 (6 bases). The CDR3 consists of 13 residues. The V end was cut by 3 bases, the J end by 2 bases, with 8 bases between. Germline loops: CDR1 KGHSH, CDR2 LQKENI. CDR3 loop: CASSPGQPYEQYF. CDR3 DNA: TGTGCCAGCTCACCCGGACAGCCCTACGAGCAGTACTTC.

This clonotype came up a few times. The J gene is TRBJ2-5, the V gene TRBV28; D is undetermined. V was trimmed by 4 bases and J by 2 bases, leaving 17 bases between them. The CDR3 is made up of 16 amino acids. CDR1 is MDHEN and CDR2 is SYDVKM in the germline V gene. As DNA, the CDR3 is TGTGCCAGCAGTTCCACCCCGGTTGGGAAGCAAGAGACCCAGTACTTC. It is translated as CASSSTPVGKQETQYF.

The chain uses TRBV20-1 and TRBJ2-7; 13 bases map to TRBD2. The CDR3 is made up of 14 amino acids. Germline V gene sequence: CDR1 DFQATT, CDR2 SNEGSKA (reference sequence). With 4 bases clipped from V and 4 bases from J, the junction kept 4 bases outside the gene matches. The CDR3 nucleotides read TGCAGTGCTATACCGGGACTAGCGGGATACGAGCAGTACTTC. Its protein product is CSAIPGLAGYEQYF.

This clonotype was counted once. Its ends do not fully match the called genes, so a read error is possible. The CDR3 loop is CTSSEPGGLFF. CDR3 nucleotide sequence: TGTACCAGCAGTGAACCGGGAGGACTGTTTTTT. V usage is TRBV2 and J usage is TRBJ1-4; D ambiguous. The CDR3 runs 11 residues. Looked up from germline, CDR1 is SNHLY and CDR2 is FYNNEI. The full variable domain, rest sourced from reference TRBV2 and TRBJ1-4, is EPEVTQTPSHQVTQMGQEVILRCVPISNHLYFYWYRQILGQKVEFLVSFYNNEISEKSEIFDDQFSVERPDGSNFTLKIRSTKLEDSAMYFCTSSEPGGLFFGSGTQLSVL.

This clonotype was seen a few times. This chain joins TRBV20-1 and TRBJ2-5, with 7 bases fitting TRBD2. CDR3 length: 14 residues. Looked up from germline, CDR1 is DFQATT and CDR2 is SNEGSKA (reference sequence). Trimming at V came to 4 bases and at J to 3 bases, leaving 8 bases not matched to a gene. The CDR3 protein is CSATLAGIKETQYF. The CDR3 region has the DNA TGCAGTGCTACCTTAGCGGGTATAAAAGAGACCCAGTACTTC.

The CDR3 DNA sequence: TGTGCCAGCAGCTTAGTGGAACACCTGAGCTCTGGAAACACCATATATTTT. Encoded protein: CASSLVEHLSSGNTIYF. This chain joins TRBV11-2 and TRBJ1-3, with D unresolved. The CDR3 has 17 amino acids. Germline CDR1 SGHAT, CDR2 FQNNGV. Between the trimmed V and J ends, which lost 1 base and 0 bases, there was a span of 13 bases.

The chain recombines TRBV2 with TRBJ2-6, with a possible D match to TRBD2 (5 bases). The CDR3 has 13 amino acids. Germline values: CDR1 SNHLY, CDR2 FYNNEI. The V end was cut by 9 bases, the J end by 4 bases, with 10 bases between. CDR3 DNA sequence: TGTGCCAGACGGGGTGCAGGGGCCAACGTCCTGACTTTC. Its translation is CARRGAGANVLTF.

The V call is TRBV24-1, the J call TRBJ1-5; the match to TRBD1 covers 8 bases. V was clipped by 4 bases and J by 3 bases; unmatched bases: 4. Germline V gene sequence: CDR1 KGHDR, CDR2 SFDVKD. The CDR3 length is 15 residues. CDR3 DNA: TGTGCCACCAGTGACTCGACAGGGGACAATCAGCCCCAGCATTTT. Translating gives CATSDSTGDNQPQHF.

The genes are TRBV20-1 and TRBJ1-1; D may be TRBD1 (5 bases). This CDR3 is 14 amino acids long. From germline, CDR1 is DFQATT and CDR2 SNEGSKA (reference sequence). V shed 5 bases and J shed 1 base, with 14 bases lying between them. CDR3 nucleotide sequence: TGCAGTGCTGCCCTAACAGGTCAGAACACTGAAGCTTTCTTT. It is translated as CSAALTGQNTEAFF.

The rearrangement links TRBV5-6 to TRBJ1-2, with TRBD1 identical over 7 bases. J gave up 8 bases and V 4 bases, and 8 bases lay outside the gene matches. From germline, CDR1 is SGHDT and CDR2 YYEEEE. This CDR3 has 13 amino acids. CDR3 bases: TGTGCCAGCAGCCTGGACAGGTTGCGGGGCTACACCTTC. The encoded protein is CASSLDRLRGYTF.

This chain links TRBV20-1 with TRBJ2-7, with a possible D match to TRBD1 (5 bases). V was pared by 4 bases and J by 0 bases, with 10 bases between. Germline V gives CDR1 DFQATT, CDR2 SNEGSKA (reference sequence). The CDR3 spans 13 residues. The CDR3 protein is CSAIQGLSYEQYF. The CDR3 DNA follows: TGCAGTGCTATCCAGGGTCTCTCCTACGAGCAGTACTTC.

This clonotype has more than one count but fewer than ten. The J gene is TRBJ2-7, the V gene TRBV18; 7 bases line up with TRBD2. Germline V lookup: CDR1 KGHSH, CDR2 LQKENI. The CDR3 consists of 12 residues. The ends lost 3 bases at V and 6 bases at J; junction bases unmatched: 2. CDR3 sequence: CASSPTSPEQYF. Here the CDR3 DNA reads TGTGCCAGCTCACCGACTAGCCCCGAGCAGTACTTC.

V and J are TRBV14 and TRBJ1-1; D is undetermined. The V gene lost 1 base and the J gene lost 4 bases, with 10 bases spanning the gap. CDR3 length equals 14 residues. From germline, CDR1 is SGHDN and CDR2 FVKESK. The CDR3, as DNA: TGTGCCAGCAGCCAAGGTGGAGGAATCACTGAAGCTTTCTTT. It yields the protein CASSQGGGITEAFF.

The CDR3 DNA sequence: TGCAGTGCTAAACTAGCGGGGGTTCCAGATACGCAGTATTTT. Translating it yields CSAKLAGVPDTQYF. The V gene is TRBV20-1, the J gene TRBJ2-3; 11 nucleotides align to TRBD2. V was pared by 4 bases and J by 4 bases, with 4 bases of the junction left unmatched. Germline assignment: CDR1 DFQATT and CDR2 SNEGSKA (reference sequence). This CDR3 comprises 14 residues.